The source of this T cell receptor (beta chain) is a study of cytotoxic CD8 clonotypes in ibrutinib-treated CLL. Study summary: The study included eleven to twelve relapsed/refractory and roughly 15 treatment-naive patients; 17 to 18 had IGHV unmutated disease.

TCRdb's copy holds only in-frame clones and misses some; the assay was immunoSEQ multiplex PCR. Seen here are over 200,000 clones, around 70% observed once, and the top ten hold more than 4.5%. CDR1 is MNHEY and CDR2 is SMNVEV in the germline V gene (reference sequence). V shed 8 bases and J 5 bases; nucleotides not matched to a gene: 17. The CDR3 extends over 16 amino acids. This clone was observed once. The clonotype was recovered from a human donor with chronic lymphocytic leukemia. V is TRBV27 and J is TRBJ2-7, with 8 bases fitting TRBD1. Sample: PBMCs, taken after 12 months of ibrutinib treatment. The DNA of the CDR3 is TGTGCCAGCCAGGGGGCCCGGACAGGTAATTACAACGAGCAGTACTTC. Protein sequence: CASQGARTGNYNEQYF.